This TCR beta chain was captured in a study of response to subunit inactivated influenza vaccine. A remark on this clonotype: No antigen is known for it.

TCRdb processed the RT-PCR reads anew with MiXCR; each CDR3 protein has one entry. This table holds under 950,000 distinct CDR3 sequences, 21% found once. Germline V gene sequence: CDR1 SGHKS, CDR2 YYEKEE (reference sequence). The CDR3 length is 12 residues. The germline V and J ends were trimmed by 4 bases and 9 bases, with 11 bases remaining between them. Overall study findings and caveats: Few additional T cells are recruited per seasonal influenza vaccination, authors suggested.

This TCR was recovered from a man aged 50 to 59 who received an inactivated influenza vaccine. The material was PBMCs from blood, obtained 4 to 6 days after vaccination. This chain uses TRBV5-5 with TRBJ2-1; D unresolved. CDR3 nucleotides: TGTGCCAGCAGCATTCATCTAGGTGAGCAGTTCTTC. Amino acids: CASSIHLGEQFF.